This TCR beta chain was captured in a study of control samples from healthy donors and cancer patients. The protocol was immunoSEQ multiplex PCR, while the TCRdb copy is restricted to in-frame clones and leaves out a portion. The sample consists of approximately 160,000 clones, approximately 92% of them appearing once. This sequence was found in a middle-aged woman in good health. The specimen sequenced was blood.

CDR3 amino acids: CASSVGTGYSNQPQHF. For the CDR3, the DNA is TGTGCCAGCAGCGTGGGGACAGGCTATAGCAATCAGCCCCAGCATTTT. The genes are TRBV5-8 and TRBJ1-5; 8 bases match TRBD1. The J segment lost 0 bases and the V segment lost 4 bases, leaving 6 bases of the junction unmatched. Germline V lookup: CDR1 SGHTS, CDR2 YDEGEE. This CDR3 is 16 amino acids long.